These T cell receptor beta chains were read from a single sample in a study of cytomegalovirus exposure and HLA in healthy donors. Profiled with immunoSEQ multiplex PCR; TCRdb holds only in-frame clones, not every one. The sample includes around 130,000 clones, over 70% of them seen just once. Material: PBMCs. Receptors originate from a woman aged 18-30 years in good health and CMV-seronegative. Each CDR3 is given with its conserved first and last residue. D genes are given only for firm matches. Clone size appears in some rows only: once, few, many, or a class for an expanded clone.

TRBV18,TRBJ1-1,-,TRBD1,CASSPPGTEGAFF,TGTGCCAGCTCACCACCGGGGACAGAAGGAGCTTTCTTT
TRBV7-9,TRBJ2-5,-,TRBD2,CASSLVRRGGQETQYF,TGTGCCAGCAGCTTAGTGCGGAGGGGAGGGCAAGAGACCCAGTACTTC
TRBV5-1,TRBJ2-3,-,-,CASSPAREGTDTQYF,TGCGCCAGCAGCCCGGCTAGGGAGGGCACAGATACGCAGTATTTT
TRBV29-1,TRBJ1-2,-,-,CSVETDSPLAGGYTF,TGCAGCGTTGAAACGGACAGCCCTCTTGCCGGCGGCTACACCTTC
TRBV6-5,TRBJ2-3,-,TRBD2,CASSQAGTRGGQYF,TGTGCCAGCAGTCAAGCCGGGACTAGAGGGGGGCAGTATTTT
TRBV18,TRBJ2-7,-,TRBD1,CASSPSDRGYDGEQYF,TGTGCCAGCTCACCCTCAGACAGGGGATACGACGGCGAGCAGTACTTC
TRBV5-1,TRBJ2-1,-,-,CASSLERGEQFF,TGCGCCAGCAGCTTAGAAAGAGGTGAGCAGTTCTTC
TRBV27,TRBJ2-1,few,-,CASTSRGGAYNEQFF,TGTGCCAGCACCTCCCGGGGCGGGGCCTACAATGAGCAGTTCTTC
TRBV4-2,TRBJ2-1,-,TRBD2,CASSQERGVAGGKDNEQFF,TGTGCCAGCAGCCAAGAAAGGGGAGTAGCGGGAGGAAAGGACAATGAGCAGTTCTTC
TRBV11-2,TRBJ2-2,-,TRBD1,CASSFGQGDNTGELFF,TGTGCCAGCAGCTTTGGACAGGGCGATAACACCGGGGAGCTGTTTTTT
TRBV5-8,TRBJ1-1,few,-,CASSFTGGDTEAFF,TGTGCCAGCAGCTTCACCGGAGGGGACACTGAAGCTTTCTTT
TRBV5-1,TRBJ1-2,-,-,CASSLEFGVPGLPGYTF,TGCGCCAGCAGCTTGGAGTTCGGGGTCCCGGGGTTGCCGGGCTACACCTTC
TRBV5-1,TRBJ2-1,-,TRBD2,CASRPTSGRDNEQFF,TGCGCCAGCAGACCGACTAGCGGGAGGGACAATGAGCAGTTCTTC
TRBV7-8,TRBJ1-4,-,-,CASSQGPRGEKLFF,TGTGCCAGCAGCCAAGGACCGCGGGGTGAAAAACTGTTTTTT
TRBV12-1,TRBJ2-1,once,-,CASSLGDRCSYNEQFF,TGTGCCAGCAGCTTGGGGGACAGGTGCTCCTACAATGAGCAGTTCTTC
TRBV7-8,TRBJ1-2,once,TRBD1,CASSLRDSFNYGYTF,TGTGCCAGCAGCTTACGGGACAGCTTTAACTATGGCTACACCTTC
TRBV5-1,TRBJ2-5,few,-,CASRGAGIQETQYF,TGCGCCAGCAGGGGGGCGGGTATTCAAGAGACCCAGTACTTC
TRBV30,TRBJ2-7,-,-,CARTYRDSYEQYF,TGTGCCCGGACTTATCGGGACTCCTACGAGCAGTACTTC
TRBV7-6,TRBJ2-1,-,TRBD2,CASSLSPTSGRHNEQFF,TGTGCCAGCAGCTTATCTCCGACTAGCGGGAGACACAATGAGCAGTTCTTC
TRBV5-1,TRBJ1-1,-,-,CASSWSPDRNTEAFF,TGCGCCAGCAGCTGGAGCCCGGACAGGAACACTGAAGCTTTCTTT
TRBV28,TRBJ1-1,few,-,CASSLAEAEAFF,TGTGCCAGCAGTTTAGCAGAGGCTGAAGCTTTCTTT
TRBV5-4,TRBJ2-1,-,TRBD2,CASSRQGLSGRAVEQFF,TGTGCCAGCAGCCGGCAAGGATTGAGCGGGAGGGCCGTTGAGCAGTTCTTC
TRBV5-1,TRBJ1-4,-,-,CASSSAAGNEKLFF,TGCGCCAGCAGCTCTGCAGCAGGAAATGAAAAACTGTTTTTT
TRBV4-2,TRBJ1-1,-,-,CASSPTSGRGQPEAFF,TGTGCCAGCAGCCCTACGAGCGGGCGTGGTCAACCTGAAGCTTTCTTT
TRBV5-1,TRBJ2-1,-,-,CASSMTDYNEQFF,TGCGCCAGCAGCATGACTGACTACAATGAGCAGTTCTTC
TRBV5-6,TRBJ2-1,-,TRBD2,CASSLVGSSGTIDEQFF,TGTGCCAGCAGCTTGGTGGGGTCTAGCGGGACCATCGATGAGCAGTTCTTC
TRBV4-1,TRBJ1-5,-,-,CASSLITGRQPQNF,TGCGCCAGCAGCCTAATAACAGGGCGGCAGCCCCAGAATTTT
TRBV7-2,TRBJ2-5,-,TRBD2,CASSLNTGGGETQYF,TGTGCCAGCAGCCTCAATACGGGAGGAGGAGAGACCCAGTACTTC
TRBV5-1,TRBJ2-7,-,-,CASSPGDGIYEQYF,TGCGCCAGCAGCCCGGGGGACGGAATCTACGAGCAGTACTTC
TRBV6-1,TRBJ1-2,-,-,CASSEVGGGYTF,TGTGCCAGCAGTGAAGTTGGGGGGGGCTACACCTTC
TRBV6-1,TRBJ1-1,-,TRBD1,CASSEERTGGGQNTEAFF,TGTGCCAGCAGTGAAGAGAGAACAGGGGGTGGACAAAACACTGAAGCTTTCTTT
TRBV27,TRBJ2-5,-,-,CASGGPQETQYF,TGTGCCAGCGGAGGACCCCAAGAGACCCAGTACTTC
TRBV4-1,TRBJ2-1,-,-,CASSLAGNEQFF,TGCGCCAGCAGCCTTGCGGGCAATGAGCAGTTCTTC
TRBV11-2,TRBJ1-2,-,TRBD1,CASSGWTGGYQFGYTF,TGTGCCAGCAGCGGTTGGACAGGGGGCTATCAATTTGGCTACACCTTC
TRBV4-2,TRBJ2-5,-,TRBD2,CASSQELGLDQETQYF,TGTGCCAGCAGCCAAGAGTTGGGACTAGACCAAGAGACCCAGTACTTC
TRBV11-2,TRBJ1-2,-,TRBD1,CASSLEAGQGIRGYTF,TGTGCCAGCAGCTTAGAGGCGGGACAGGGAATTAGAGGCTACACCTTC
TRBV27,TRBJ1-5,-,-,CASSPRQGSNQPQHF,TGTGCCAGCAGCCCACGCCAGGGGAGCAATCAGCCCCAGCATTTT
TRBV4-1,TRBJ2-2,-,TRBD2,CASRLLGLAGDGELFF,TGCGCCAGCCGACTATTAGGGCTAGCGGGAGACGGGGAGCTGTTTTTT
TRBV6-5,TRBJ1-2,once,-,CASSPSGYGYTF,TGTGCCAGCAGCCCGTCAGGGTATGGCTACACCTTC
TRBV5-4,TRBJ2-7,-,TRBD2,CASSWGLAGDREQYF,TGTGCCAGCAGCTGGGGCCTAGCGGGAGATCGCGAGCAGTACTTC
TRBV15,TRBJ1-2,-,-,CATSTSGTRYSTF,TGTGCCACCAGCACCTCCGGGACAAGGTACAGCACCTTC
TRBV6-5,TRBJ2-2,-,-,CASRGSAGELFF,TGTGCCAGCAGAGGGAGCGCCGGGGAGCTGTTTTTT
TRBV2,TRBJ2-7,-,TRBD1,CASSAWEGQGYEQYF,TGTGCCAGCAGCGCCTGGGAGGGACAGGGATACGAGCAGTACTTC
TRBV6-1,TRBJ2-7,-,-,CASMRQEVYEQYF,TGTGCCAGCATGAGACAGGAGGTCTACGAGCAGTACTTC
TRBV27,TRBJ1-1,-,-,CASRRPGTGNTEAFF,TGTGCCAGCAGACGACCCGGCACGGGGAACACTGAAGCTTTCTTT
TRBV30,TRBJ2-1,-,-,CAWSARGIGLALSNEQFF,TGTGCCTGGAGTGCTAGGGGAATCGGCCTAGCGTTAAGCAATGAGCAGTTCTTC
TRBV5-6,TRBJ1-1,-,-,CASSNSTGRAEAFF,TGTGCCAGCAGCAATTCAACAGGGAGGGCTGAAGCTTTCTTT
TRBV5-4,TRBJ2-5,-,-,CASSRKTTGTPFTQYF,TGTGCCAGCAGCCGTAAGACGACCGGGACTCCCTTTACCCAGTACTTC
TRBV7-8,TRBJ1-5,-,-,CASSLRRTTRNQPQHF,TGTGCCAGCAGCTTAAGGAGAACAACTCGCAATCAGCCCCAGCATTTT
TRBV7-9,TRBJ2-5,-,TRBD2,CASSHKTGLAVQETQYF,TGTGCCAGCAGTCATAAAACGGGACTAGCGGTTCAAGAGACCCAGTACTTC
TRBV6-5,TRBJ1-5,-,-,CASRDRLHSNQPQHF,TGTGCCAGCAGAGACAGGCTACATAGCAATCAGCCCCAGCATTTT
TRBV4-1,TRBJ1-5,few,TRBD1,CASSLWTGGNQPQHF,TGCGCCAGCAGCCTATGGACAGGGGGCAATCAGCCCCAGCATTTT
TRBV7-9,TRBJ2-7,few,-,CASTISGRTSYEQYF,TGTGCCAGCACCATAAGCGGCAGGACCTCCTACGAGCAGTACTTC
TRBV2,TRBJ2-3,-,TRBD2,CASSQTSGRTLDTQYF,TGTGCCAGCAGTCAGACTAGCGGGAGGACGTTAGATACGCAGTATTTT
TRBV30,TRBJ2-3,few,-,CAWSVSGSYDTQYF,TGTGCCTGGAGTGTTTCGGGGTCATATGATACGCAGTATTTT
TRBV5-1,TRBJ2-1,-,TRBD2,CASSSGGGSGNEQFF,TGCGCCAGCAGCTCCGGGGGAGGGTCCGGCAATGAGCAGTTCTTC
TRBV30,TRBJ1-2,few,-,CAWRGTGVANYGYTF,TGTGCCTGGAGGGGAACAGGAGTGGCGAACTATGGCTACACCTTC
TRBV6-5,TRBJ1-4,once,-,CASRGGNEKLFF,TGTGCCAGCAGAGGGGGAAATGAAAAACTGTTTTTT
TRBV30,TRBJ1-1,-,-,CAWSVKGAPNTEAFF,TGTGCCTGGAGTGTGAAAGGGGCGCCGAACACTGAAGCTTTCTTT